The sequence of this TCR beta chain was determined in a study of blood T cell repertoires in COVID-19. For the study at large: Donors in the United States, Italy and Spain gave samples during acute or convalescent COVID-19.

CDR3 length equals 13 residues. Germline V gives CDR1 GTSNPN, CDR2 SVGIG (reference sequence). Trimming stripped 4 bases from V and 7 bases from J, with 13 bases between. Libraries were prepared by immunoSEQ multiplex PCR; TCRdb keeps only in-frame clonotypes and omits some of them. The sample holds 100,000 to 150,000 clones; 85% are singletons and the top ten take 5% to 8%. Sequenced sample: peripheral blood. The TCR comes from a man aged 80 or over with active or convalescent COVID-19. The V and J genes are TRBV30 and TRBJ1-4, with D maybe TRBD1 (5 bases). CDR3 sequence: CAWTGRDGEKLFF. CDR3 DNA: TGTGCCTGGACTGGCAGGGATGGTGAAAAACTGTTTTTT.